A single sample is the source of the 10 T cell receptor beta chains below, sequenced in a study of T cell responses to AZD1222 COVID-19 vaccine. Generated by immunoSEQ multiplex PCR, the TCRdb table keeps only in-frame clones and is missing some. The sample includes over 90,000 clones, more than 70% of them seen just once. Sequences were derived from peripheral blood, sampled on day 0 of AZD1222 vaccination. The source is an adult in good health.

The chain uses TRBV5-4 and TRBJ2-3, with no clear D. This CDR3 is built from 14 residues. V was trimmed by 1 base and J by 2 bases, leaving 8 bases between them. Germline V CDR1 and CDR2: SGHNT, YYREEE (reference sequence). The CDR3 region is CASSLRADTDTQYF. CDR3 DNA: TGTGCCAGCAGCTTGCGGGCAGACACAGATACGCAGTATTTT.

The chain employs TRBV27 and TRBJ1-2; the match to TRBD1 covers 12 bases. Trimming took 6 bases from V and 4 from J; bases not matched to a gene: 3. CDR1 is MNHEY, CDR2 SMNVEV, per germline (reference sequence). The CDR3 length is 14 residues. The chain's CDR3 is CASRGQGARYGYTF. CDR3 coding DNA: TGTGCCAGCAGGGGACAGGGGGCGCGCTATGGCTACACCTTC.

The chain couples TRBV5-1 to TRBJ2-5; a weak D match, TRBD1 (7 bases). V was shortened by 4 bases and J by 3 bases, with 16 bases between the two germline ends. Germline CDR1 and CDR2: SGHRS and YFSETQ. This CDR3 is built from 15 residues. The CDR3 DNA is TGCGCCAGCAGCCCAGCGGGCCAGGGGGAAGAGACCCAGTACTTC. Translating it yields CASSPAGQGEETQYF.

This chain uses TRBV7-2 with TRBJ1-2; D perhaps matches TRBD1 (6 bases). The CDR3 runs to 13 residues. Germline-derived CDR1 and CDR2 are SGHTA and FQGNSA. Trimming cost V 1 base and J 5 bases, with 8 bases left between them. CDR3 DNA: TGTGCCAGCAGCTTAGGGGGGCAGTATGGCTACACCTTC. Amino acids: CASSLGGQYGYTF. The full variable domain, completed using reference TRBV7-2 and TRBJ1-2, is GAGVSQSPSNKVTEKGKDVELRCDPISGHTALYWYRQSLGQGLEFLIYFQGNSAPDKSGLPSDRFSAERTGGSVSTLTIQRTQQEDSAVYLCASSLGGQYGYTFGSGTRLTVV.

In DNA, the CDR3 is TGTGCCAGTAGTATAGGGGGGGCTGCTGAAGCTTTCTTT. Protein sequence: CASSIGGAAEAFF. The V call is TRBV19, the J call TRBJ1-1; a possible D gene is TRBD1 (6 bases). V lost 1 base, J lost 6 bases, and 9 bases lay in between. The V gene's germline CDR1 is LNHDA and CDR2 SQIVND (reference sequence). The CDR3 runs to 13 residues. The variable domain in full, completed from reference TRBV19 and TRBJ1-1, reads DGGITQSPKYLFRKEGQNVTLSCEQNLNHDAMYWYRQDPGQGLRLIYYSQIVNDFQKGDIAEGYSVSREKKESFPLTVTSAQKNPTAFYLCASSIGGAAEAFFGQGTRLTVV.

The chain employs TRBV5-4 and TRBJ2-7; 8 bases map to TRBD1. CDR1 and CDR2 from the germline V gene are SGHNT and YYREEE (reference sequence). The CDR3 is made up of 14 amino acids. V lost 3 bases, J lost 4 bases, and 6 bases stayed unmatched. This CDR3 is CASSSGGFGYEQYV. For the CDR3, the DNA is TGTGCCAGCAGCTCAGGGGGCTTCGGTTACGAGCAGTACGTC.

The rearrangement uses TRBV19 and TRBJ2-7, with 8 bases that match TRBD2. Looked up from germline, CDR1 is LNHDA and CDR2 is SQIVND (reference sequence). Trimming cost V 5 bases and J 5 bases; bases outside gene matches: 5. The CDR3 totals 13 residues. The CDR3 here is CASSAGLGNEQYF. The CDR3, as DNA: TGTGCCAGTAGTGCGGGACTAGGTAACGAGCAGTACTTC. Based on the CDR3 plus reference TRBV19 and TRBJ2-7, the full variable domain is DGGITQSPKYLFRKEGQNVTLSCEQNLNHDAMYWYRQDPGQGLRLIYYSQIVNDFQKGDIAEGYSVSREKKESFPLTVTSAQKNPTAFYLCASSAGLGNEQYFGPGTRLTVT.

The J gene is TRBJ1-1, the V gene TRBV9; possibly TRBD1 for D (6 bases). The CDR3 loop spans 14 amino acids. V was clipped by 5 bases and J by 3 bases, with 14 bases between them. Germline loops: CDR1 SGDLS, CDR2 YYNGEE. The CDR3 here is CASSVNRVDTEAFF. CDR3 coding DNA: TGTGCCAGCAGTGTTAACAGGGTGGACACTGAAGCTTTCTTT.

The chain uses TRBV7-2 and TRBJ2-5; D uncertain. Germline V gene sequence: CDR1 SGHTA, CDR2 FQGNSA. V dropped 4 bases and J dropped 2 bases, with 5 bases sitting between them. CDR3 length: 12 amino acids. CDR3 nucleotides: TGTGCCAGCAGCTACGCACAAGAGACCCAGTACTTC. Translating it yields CASSYAQETQYF.

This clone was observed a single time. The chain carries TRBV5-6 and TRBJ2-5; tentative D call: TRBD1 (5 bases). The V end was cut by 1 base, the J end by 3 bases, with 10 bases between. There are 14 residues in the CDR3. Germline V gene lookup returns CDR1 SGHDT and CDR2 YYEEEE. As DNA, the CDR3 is TGTGCCAGCAGCTTGCAGGCCAGGGAAGAGACCCAGTACTTC. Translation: CASSLQAREETQYF. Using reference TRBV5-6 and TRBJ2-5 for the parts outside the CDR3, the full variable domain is DAGVTQSPTHLIKTRGQQVTLRCSPKSGHDTVSWYQQALGQGPQFIFQYYEEEERQRGNFPDRFSGHQFPNYSSELNVNALLLGDSALYLCASSLQAREETQYFGPGTRLLVL.